This TCR beta chain was sequenced for a study of T cell responses to AZD1222 COVID-19 vaccine. The CDR3 covers 14 residues. Germline V lookup: CDR1 SGHRS, CDR2 YFSETQ. J gave up 2 bases and V 4 bases, and 3 bases lay outside the gene matches. The table came from immunoSEQ multiplex PCR; TCRdb's copy has only in-frame clones and leaves some out. The repertoire consists of some 190,000 clones, with approximately 91% occurring once and the leading ten covering under 2%. The specimen was peripheral blood, collected 28 days after the second AZD1222 dose. This TCR was recovered from an adult who received the AZD1222 COVID-19 vaccine. This sequence joins TRBV5-1 and TRBJ1-2; TRBD1 matches at 9 bases. CDR3 sequence (DNA): TGCGCCAGCAGCGCCGGACAGGGGAACTATGGCTACACCTTC. It is translated as CASSAGQGNYGYTF.